A selection of T cell receptor beta chains follows, all from one sample in a study of neoadjuvant anti-PD-1 for oral cavity cancer. Clones were sequenced by immunoSEQ multiplex PCR, and TCRdb holds only the in-frame ones, with some missing. The table lists about 15,000 clones, about 70% of them singletons. The source was PBMCs, collected before nivolumab (anti-PD-1) treatment. Receptors were obtained from a person between 35 and 79 years old with oral cavity squamous cell carcinoma. Each CDR3 is given with its conserved first and last residue. The order of the fields is clone size, D gene, J gene, CDR3 length, V gene, CDR3 DNA, CDR3 protein. D genes are given only for firm matches. Clone size is not always given. Where it is, it says once, few, many or a class for expanded clones.

.	.	TRBJ1-1	15	TRBV6-1	TGTGCCAGCAGTGCCATAAAGACAGGGAACACTGAAGCTTTCTTT	CASSAIKTGNTEAFF
.	.	TRBJ1-6	13	TRBV5-6	TGTGCCAGCAGCCCGGGACGCGTTTCACCCCTCCACTTT	CASSPGRVSPLHF
.	.	TRBJ2-7	14	TRBV2	TGTGCCAGCAAGGGGGGAGTTACCTTCTACGAGCAGTACTTC	CASKGGVTFYEQYF
once	TRBD1	TRBJ1-6	17	TRBV5-6	TGTGCCAGCAGCTCGACCGTCGACAGGGCTTATAATTCACCCCTCCACTTT	CASSSTVDRAYNSPLHF
few	TRBD1	TRBJ1-2	18	TRBV18	TGTGCCAGCTCAGCGCCGGGACAGGGATTTACCCATAACTATGGCTACACCTTC	CASSAPGQGFTHNYGYTF
once	.	TRBJ2-1	15	TRBV19	TGTGCCGAAGGGGATTCTTCGGGCTCCTACAATGAGCAGTTCTTC	CAEGDSSGSYNEQFF
.	.	TRBJ1-4	15	TRBV6-5	TGTGCCAGCAGTTTGGACGGTGCAACTAATGAAAAACTGTTTTTT	CASSLDGATNEKLFF
.	.	TRBJ2-5	14	TRBV6-6	TGTGCCAGCGTTGCCGAGCGGTACCAAGAGACCCAGTACTTC	CASVAERYQETQYF
.	TRBD1	TRBJ1-2	15	TRBV11-2	TGTGCCAGCAGCTCACTGACAGGGGCCAACTATGGCTACACCTTC	CASSSLTGANYGYTF
.	.	TRBJ2-2	16	TRBV5-8	TGTGCCAGCAGCTTGGGTAACCCCCGCGGCACCGGGGAGCTGTTTTTT	CASSLGNPRGTGELFF
few	TRBD1	TRBJ1-5	15	TRBV2	TGTGCCAGCAGATGGACAGGCTGGAGCAATCAGCCCCAGCATTTT	CASRWTGWSNQPQHF
.	.	TRBJ2-1	16	TRBV6-1	TGTGCCAGCAGTGAAGCCGGGCTTATCTCCTACAATGAGCAGTTCTTC	CASSEAGLISYNEQFF
.	.	TRBJ2-1	12	TRBV27	TGTGCCAGCAGTTTTGGCGGCCCGGAGCAGTTCTTC	CASSFGGPEQFF
.	.	TRBJ1-3	14	TRBV28	TGTGCCAGCACCTCAGGGTTGTCAGGAAACACCATATATTTT	CASTSGLSGNTIYF
.	TRBD2	TRBJ2-3	16	TRBV27	TGTGCCAGCAGGGGGGGTAGCGGGAGGGACACAGATACGCAGTATTTT	CASRGGSGRDTDTQYF
few	.	TRBJ2-7	16	TRBV4-2	TGTGCCAGCAGCCCTTCACTCGGCCCGGCAACCTACGAGCAGTACTTC	CASSPSLGPATYEQYF
.	TRBD1	TRBJ2-5	14	TRBV5-4	TGTGCCAGCAGCACCGAGACAGGGCTGGAGACCCAGTACTTC	CASSTETGLETQYF
.	TRBD2	TRBJ2-5	17	TRBV7-2	TGTGCCAGCAGCTTAGCGCGACTAGCGGGAGAGGCTGAGACCCAGTACTTC	CASSLARLAGEAETQYF
.	.	TRBJ2-5	15	TRBV7-9	TGTGCCAGCAGCCCCAAAGGACACACTAGCGAGACCCAGTACTTC	CASSPKGHTSETQYF
.	TRBD1	TRBJ1-6	15	TRBV13	TGTGCCAGCAGTTACAGGGGTGTTGGTAATTCACCCCTCCACTTT	CASSYRGVGNSPLHF
.	.	TRBJ1-5	14	TRBV7-8	TGTGCCAGCAGCGGCTCCATCAGCAATCAGCCCCAGCATTTT	CASSGSISNQPQHF
.	.	TRBJ1-2	17	TRBV13	TGTGCCAGCAGCTTAAGTTCCTCCGACAAATATAACTATGGCTACACCTTC	CASSLSSSDKYNYGYTF
.	.	TRBJ2-5	16	TRBV5-1	TGCGCCAGCAGCAAGGGGGCTAGCGGGTCCGGGGTGACCCAGTACTTC	CASSKGASGSGVTQYF
.	TRBD1	TRBJ1-2	15	TRBV4-1	TGCGCCAGCAGCCAGCCGGACAGGGGCTTCGATGGCTACACCTTC	CASSQPDRGFDGYTF
.	.	TRBJ2-1	14	TRBV28	TGTGCCTCCTCGGGGGCGGCCCGCTACAATGAGCAGTTCTTC	CASSGAARYNEQFF
few	TRBD1	TRBJ1-2	14	TRBV19	TGTGCCAGTAGTTCAGGACAGGGCGGGGATGGCTACACCTTC	CASSSGQGGDGYTF
once	.	TRBJ2-1	15	TRBV28	TGTGCCAGCAGTACCAGTGGGCCCTCCTACAATGAGCAGTTCTTC	CASSTSGPSYNEQFF
.	.	TRBJ1-2	13	TRBV9	TGTGCCAGCAGCGCCGGGGGGATGGGCGGCTACACCTTC	CASSAGGMGGYTF
.	.	TRBJ1-1	15	TRBV6-5	TGTGCCAGCAGTTACTCTAGGGTATGGGACACTGAAGCTTTCTTT	CASSYSRVWDTEAFF
few	TRBD2	TRBJ2-7	15	TRBV7-6	TGTGCCAGCAGCTTAGAACCTAGCGGGACTGGCGAGCAGTACTTC	CASSLEPSGTGEQYF
.	TRBD1	TRBJ2-3	16	TRBV5-6	TGTGCCAGCAGTCCCCTGACAGGGACGGCCACAGATACGCAGTATTTT	CASSPLTGTATDTQYF
.	.	TRBJ1-2	14	TRBV25-1	TGTGCCAGCAGTCTAAGGACAGTCCCCTATGGCTACACCTTC	CASSLRTVPYGYTF
few	TRBD1	TRBJ2-7	14	TRBV19	TGTGCCAGTAGTTTCGGGGACAGAGCCTACGAGCAGTACTTC	CASSFGDRAYEQYF
.	TRBD2	TRBJ2-3	15	TRBV7-2	TGTGCCAGCAGCTTACAGCGGGGTAACACAGATACGCAGTATTTT	CASSLQRGNTDTQYF
.	.	TRBJ2-5	13	TRBV28	TGTGCCAGCAGTCCGGGACGCGAAGAGACCCAGTACTTC	CASSPGREETQYF
once	TRBD2	TRBJ2-1	18	TRBV5-1	TGCGCCAGCAGCCCTAGCCCCCTGGGTAGCGGGGGTCTCAATGAGCAGTTCTTC	CASSPSPLGSGGLNEQFF
few	.	TRBJ1-4	12	TRBV2	TGTGCCAGCTCTGGCAGGGGCGAAAAACTGTTTTTT	CASSGRGEKLFF
.	.	TRBJ2-7	13	TRBV5-1	TGCGCCAGCAGCTTGTACGTCTCCTACGAGCAGTACTTC	CASSLYVSYEQYF
.	TRBD2	TRBJ2-7	19	TRBV6-1	TGTGCCAGCAGTGAAGGGCCTAAAACAACTAGCGGGAGGAAGGTGGAGCAGTACTTC	CASSEGPKTTSGRKVEQYF
.	TRBD1	TRBJ1-1	17	TRBV19	TGTGCCAGTAGTACTGAAACCGGACAGGTTATGAACACTGAAGCTTTCTTT	CASSTETGQVMNTEAFF
few	.	TRBJ2-2	16	TRBV6-5	TGTGCCAGCAGTTACTCGAGGGCAGGGCGCACCGGGGAGCTGTTTTTT	CASSYSRAGRTGELFF
.	.	TRBJ1-2	13	TRBV9	TGTGCCAGCAGCGTTTCCCTCAGTATTGACTACACCTTC	CASSVSLSIDYTF
.	.	TRBJ2-3	14	TRBV6-1	TGTGCCAGCAGGGATCCGGGGCGGCGGGATACGCAGTATTTT	CASRDPGRRDTQYF
.	.	TRBJ1-3	15	TRBV11-3	TGTGCCAGCAGCTTAGATCCGTCCCCTGGAAACACCATATATTTT	CASSLDPSPGNTIYF
.	TRBD2	TRBJ2-1	16	TRBV6-5	TGTGCCAGCAGTTACCTCGGACTAGCGGGCCACAATGAGCAGTTCTTC	CASSYLGLAGHNEQFF
.	TRBD2	TRBJ2-1	17	TRBV14	TGTGCCAGCAGCCCGCTTTTGGGAGCGGGGGTTTACAATGAGCAGTTCTTC	CASSPLLGAGVYNEQFF
.	.	TRBJ2-7	13	TRBV10-3	TGTGCCATCAGTGAGCTGGTCTTGGGCGAGCAGTACTTC	CAISELVLGEQYF
.	.	TRBJ2-1	17	TRBV7-2	TGTGCCAGCAGCTTAGCGCTAACGGGAGCAACCTACAATGAGCAGTTCTTC	CASSLALTGATYNEQFF